The following is a T cell receptor beta chain sequence with its context. This clonotype showed up just a few times. Its target antigen remains unknown. Per-nucleotide qualities are absent, and no much larger clonotype sits a single base away. This record comes from a study of response to subunit inactivated influenza vaccine listed by TCRdb under 2018. For context, the study as a whole: The study used deep quantitative T cell receptor repertoire profiling to track responses to a trivalent subunit inactivated influenza vaccine.

Based on the germline V gene (reference sequence), the CDR1 and CDR2 sequences are SGHKS and YYEKEE. Trimming costs V 1 base and J 0 bases, and their ends lie 11 bases apart. Including cysteine and phenylalanine, the CDR3 has 16 amino acids. Solely the CDR3 DNA is kept, with 48 bases framed from the first base. Findings and caveats that apply to the study as a whole: According to the authors, only a limited number of new T cells may be recruited by each seasonal influenza vaccination.

Libraries were prepared through RT-PCR. TCRdb lists the instrument as Illumina HiSeq 2500. TCRdb ran its own pipeline on the public reads, namely fastp trimming at Q25 and MiXCR clone calling, and kept in-frame beta chains. Each record represents a unique CDR3 protein, reported with the most common genes and DNA among its rows. Across this sample there are 550,000 to 600,000 distinct CDR3 sequences, with 10% to 15% seen only once. The top ten clones comprise roughly 10% of the sample. The starting material was PBMCs from blood, obtained on the day of vaccination. The chain joins TRBV5-5 to TRBJ1-5; the best D guess is TRBD1, with 6 bases matching. The clonotype originates from a man in his fifties or sixties who received an inactivated influenza vaccine. Donor details come from another sample of the same person, matched by shared clones. The CDR3 region reads CASSLRPGASNQPQHF. The DNA sequence follows: TGTGCCAGCAGCTTGAGGCCAGGGGCTAGCAATCAGCCCCAGCATTTT.